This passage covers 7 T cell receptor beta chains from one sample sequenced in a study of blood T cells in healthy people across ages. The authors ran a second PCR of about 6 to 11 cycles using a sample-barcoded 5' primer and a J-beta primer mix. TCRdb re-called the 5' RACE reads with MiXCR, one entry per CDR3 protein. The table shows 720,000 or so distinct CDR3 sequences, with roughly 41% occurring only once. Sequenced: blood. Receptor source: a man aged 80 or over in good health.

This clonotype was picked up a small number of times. The CDR3 region has the DNA TGTGCCGCTAGTTTTTCGGGACCTCGCGATACGCAGTATTTT. It translates to CAASFSGPRDTQYF. J is TRBJ2-3 and V is TRBV27, with D possibly called TRBD1 or TRBD2 (5 bases each). Germline CDR1 is MNHEY and CDR2 is SMNVEV (reference sequence). Trimming stripped 11 bases from V and 6 bases from J, with 21 bases between. The length of the CDR3 is 14 residues.

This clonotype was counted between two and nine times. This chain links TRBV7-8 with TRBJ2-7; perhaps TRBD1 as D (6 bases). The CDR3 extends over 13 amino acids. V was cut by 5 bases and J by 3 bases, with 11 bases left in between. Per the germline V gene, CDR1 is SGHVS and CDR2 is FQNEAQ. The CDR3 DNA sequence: TGTGCCAGCAGCACAGGGTCCCGCTACGAGCAGTACTTC. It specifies CASSTGSRYEQYF.

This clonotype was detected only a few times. The CDR3 nucleotides are TGTGCCAGCAGCTTAGCGGGAACCCCAGATACGCAGTATTTT. Protein: CASSLAGTPDTQYF. The chain carries TRBV7-2 and TRBJ2-3; no clear D. The V end lost 0 bases, the J end lost 4 bases, and 8 bases lay between the germline ends. Germline CDR1 SGHTA, CDR2 FQGNSA. The CDR3 length is 14 residues.

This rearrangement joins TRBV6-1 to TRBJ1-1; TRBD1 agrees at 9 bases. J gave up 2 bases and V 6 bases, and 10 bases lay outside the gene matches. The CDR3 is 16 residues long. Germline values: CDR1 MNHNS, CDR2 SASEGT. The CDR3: CASRRAGTGINTEAFF. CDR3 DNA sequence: TGTGCCAGCAGGAGGGCCGGGACAGGGATAAACACTGAAGCTTTCTTT.

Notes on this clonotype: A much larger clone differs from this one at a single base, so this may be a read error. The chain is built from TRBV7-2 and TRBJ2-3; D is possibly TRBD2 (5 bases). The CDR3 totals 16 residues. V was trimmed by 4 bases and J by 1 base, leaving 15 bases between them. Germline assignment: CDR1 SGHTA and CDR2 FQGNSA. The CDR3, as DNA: TGTGCCAGCAGCTCCCGCGGACTGGGAGGCACAGATACGCAGTATTTT. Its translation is CASSSRGLGGTDTQYF. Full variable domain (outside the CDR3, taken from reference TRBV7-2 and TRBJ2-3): GAGVSQSPSNKVTEKGKDVELRCDPISGHTALYWYRQSLGQGLEFLIYFQGNSAPDKSGLPSDRFSAERTGGSVSTLTIQRTQQEDSAVYLCASSSRGLGGTDTQYFGPGTRLTVL.

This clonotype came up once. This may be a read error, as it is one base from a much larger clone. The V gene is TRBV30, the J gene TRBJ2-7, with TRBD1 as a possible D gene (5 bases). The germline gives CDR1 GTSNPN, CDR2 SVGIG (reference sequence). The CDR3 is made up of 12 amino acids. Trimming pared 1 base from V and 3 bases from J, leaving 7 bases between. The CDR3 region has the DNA TGTGCCTGGAGTGGACAGTACTACGAGCAGTACTTC. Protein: CAWSGQYYEQYF. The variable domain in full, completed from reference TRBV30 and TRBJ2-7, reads SQTIHQWPATLVQPVGSPLSLECTVEGTSNPNLYWYRQAAGRGLQLLFYSVGIGQISSEVPQNLSASRPQDRQFILSSKKLLLSDSGFYLCAWSGQYYEQYFGPGTRLTVT.

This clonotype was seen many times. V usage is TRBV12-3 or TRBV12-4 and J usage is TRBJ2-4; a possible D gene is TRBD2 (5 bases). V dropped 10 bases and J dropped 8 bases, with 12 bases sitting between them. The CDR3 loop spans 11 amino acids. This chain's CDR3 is CAIGLTDIQYF. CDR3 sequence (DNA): TGTGCCATCGGACTTACCGACATTCAGTACTTC.